One and the same sample provided the 22 T cell receptor beta chains below, sequenced in a study of T cell repertoires in cytomegalovirus infection. TCRdb ran MiXCR on the reads and lists one entry per CDR3 protein. The sample includes approximately 290,000 distinct CDR3 sequences, over 20% of them seen just once. Sequencing was carried out using PBMCs. Receptors were obtained from a human donor in good health (CMV status not recorded). Some clones in this sample may be carry-over from other donors' samples.

V and J are TRBV24-1 and TRBJ2-5; TRBD2 aligns across 9 bases. V lost 5 bases and J lost 2; bases outside the gene matches: 2. This CDR3 comprises 14 residues. Germline CDR1 KGHDR, CDR2 SFDVKD. CDR3 coding DNA: TGTGCCACCAGTGGACTAGCGGATCAAGAGACCCAGTACTTC. It codes for CATSGLADQETQYF.

This clonotype was detected only a few times. V usage is TRBV28 and J usage is TRBJ2-1; perhaps TRBD2 as D (6 bases). Per germline, CDR1 MDHEN and CDR2 SYDVKM. V was cut by 5 bases and J by 9 bases, with 17 bases left in between. The CDR3 is made up of 14 amino acids. The DNA for the CDR3 is TGTGCCAGCAGTCCCCCCGCCAGGAGGGGTGAGCAGTTCTTC. This codes for CASSPPARRGEQFF.

This clonotype was seen a few times. The chain recombines TRBV19 with TRBJ2-1; weak D call: TRBD2 (6 bases). Germline CDR1 is LNHDA and CDR2 is SQIVND (reference sequence). The V end was cut by 3 bases, the J end by 6 bases, with 6 bases between. There are 12 residues in the CDR3. Written as DNA, the CDR3 is TGTGCCAGTAGTATGGAGGGCAATGAGCAGTTCTTC. It yields the protein CASSMEGNEQFF.

The V and J genes are TRBV7-2 and TRBJ1-4; the match to TRBD1 covers 8 bases. Germline V lookup: CDR1 SGHTA, CDR2 FQGNSA. This CDR3 is built from 14 residues. With V trimmed by 6 bases and J by 8 bases, 8 bases remained unmatched. CDR3 amino acids: CASSDPGQAEKLFF. The CDR3 bases are TGTGCCAGCAGTGACCCGGGACAGGCCGAAAAACTGTTTTTT.

This clonotype turned up a few times. CDR3 nucleotide sequence: TGTGCCAGCAGCCCGACTAGTATGGATACGCAGTATTTT. Encoded protein: CASSPTSMDTQYF. This chain uses TRBV7-9 with TRBJ2-3; TRBD2 is a possible D gene (6 bases). Trimming removed 5 bases from V and 6 bases from J, with 12 bases in between. The length of the CDR3 is 13 residues. Germline V gives CDR1 SEHNR, CDR2 FQNEAQ (reference sequence). The full variable domain, in which reference TRBV7-9 and TRBJ2-3 provide the parts outside the CDR3, is DTGVSQNPRHKITKRGQNVTFRCDPISEHNRLYWYRQTLGQGPEFLTYFQNEAQLEKSRLLSDRFSAERPKGSFSTLEIQRTEQGDSAMYLCASSPTSMDTQYFGPGTRLTVL.

This clonotype was seen a few times. CDR3 loop: CASSSGLAGGYQETQYF. The CDR3 coding sequence is TGTGCCAGCAGCTCCGGACTAGCGGGGGGGTACCAAGAGACCCAGTACTTC. J is TRBJ2-5 and V is TRBV7-8; 15 bases map to TRBD2. Germline V CDR1 and CDR2: SGHVS, FQNEAQ. This CDR3 contains 17 residues. Trimming cost V 4 bases and J 0 bases; bases outside gene matches: 3.

This clonotype was detected many times. At one of its ends the junction is not consistent with the germline gene, which may arise from a read error. The chain carries TRBV7-2 and TRBJ1-1; possibly TRBD1 for D (5 bases). This CDR3 spans 12 amino acids. CDR1 is SGHTA and CDR2 is FQGNSA in the germline V gene. The chain's CDR3 is CASSFFSKTAAF. CDR3 DNA: TGTGCCAGCAGCTTTTTTTCGAAGACAGCCGCTTTT.

The J gene is TRBJ2-7, the V gene TRBV11-2; 9 nucleotides agree with TRBD1. V was clipped by 6 bases and J by 1 base; unmatched bases: 7. CDR1 and CDR2 (germline): SGHAT, FQNNGV. CDR3 length: 15 residues. The CDR3 protein is CASRPTGQGSYEQYF. The CDR3 coding sequence is TGTGCCAGCAGGCCAACGGGACAGGGTTCCTACGAGCAGTACTTC.

This clonotype was seen repeatedly, ten times or more. The gene calls are TRBV7-2 and TRBJ1-5; maybe TRBD1 (5 bases). CDR1 is SGHTA and CDR2 is FQGNSA in the germline V gene. V was clipped by 0 bases and J by 6 bases, with 12 bases between them. The CDR3 has 15 amino acids. The CDR3 protein is CASSLAVQGGQPQHF. CDR3 bases: TGTGCCAGCAGCTTAGCGGTTCAGGGAGGTCAGCCCCAGCATTTT.

Concerning this clonotype itself: The junction does not match germline at one end; this may be a read error. The CDR3: CASSSPGRADNNAQFF. CDR3 DNA: TGTGCCAGCAGCTCCCCGGGAAGGGCGGACAACAATGCGCAGTTCTTC. The J gene is TRBJ2-1, the V gene TRBV11-2; either TRBD1 or TRBD2 may supply D (5 bases each). This CDR3 region has 16 residues. Germline V gives CDR1 SGHAT, CDR2 FQNNGV.

The rearrangement links TRBV20-1 to TRBJ2-1, with 12 bases matching TRBD2. This CDR3 region has 15 residues. Germline V gives CDR1 DFQATT, CDR2 SNEGSKA (reference sequence). J was trimmed by 8 bases and V by 4 bases; bases with no gene match: 9. The CDR3 DNA reads as TGCAGTGCTACCCGACTAGCGGGAGAGGGTCATGAGCAGTTCTTC. Its translation is CSATRLAGEGHEQFF.

This clonotype was seen many times. This chain connects TRBV7-9 to TRBJ1-5; maybe TRBD1 (5 bases). V lost 2 bases and J lost 6, with 8 bases in between. The CDR3 loop spans 13 amino acids. Germline-derived CDR1 and CDR2 are SEHNR and FQNEAQ (reference sequence). In DNA, the CDR3 is TGTGCCAGCAGCTTATTAGGGGCTCAGCCCCAGCATTTT. This codes for CASSLLGAQPQHF.

This clonotype was detected ten times or more. This chain links TRBV7-2 with TRBJ2-5; D is undetermined. Germline V gene data show CDR1 as SGHTA and CDR2 as FQGNSA. With 8 bases removed from V and 1 base from J, the gap between germline ends came to 14 bases. CDR3 length: 14 amino acids. Written as DNA, the CDR3 is TGTGCCAGCGGAAAAAGACGGTCCCAAGAGACCCAGTACTTC. The encoded protein is CASGKRRSQETQYF.

As to this clonotype: A read error may explain this, as a much larger clone is one base away. The rearrangement links TRBV7-2 to TRBJ2-4; 11 bases are shared with TRBD2. CDR1 SGHTA and CDR2 FQGNSA come from the germline V gene. CDR3 length: 15 residues. The CDR3 loop reads CAGSRLAGGRNIQYF. Here the CDR3 DNA reads TGTGCCGGCAGCAGGCTAGCGGGGGGTCGGAACATTCAGTACTTC. Complete variable domain (other parts from reference TRBV7-2 and TRBJ2-4): GAGVSQSPSNKVTEKGKDVELRCDPISGHTALYWYRQSLGQGLEFLIYFQGNSAPDKSGLPSDRFSAERTGGSVSTLTIQRTQQEDSAVYLCAGSRLAGGRNIQYFGAGTRLSVL.

About this clonotype: A read error may be the cause here, since a much bigger clone is one base away. The rearrangement joins TRBV7-8 to TRBJ2-1, with 9 bases identical to TRBD2. Germline values: CDR1 SGHVS, CDR2 FQNEAQ. With V trimmed by 5 bases and J by 8 bases, 19 bases remained unmatched. The length of the CDR3 is 18 residues. The chain's CDR3 is CASSRTSERAGGTYEQFF. The CDR3 coding sequence is TGTGCCAGCAGCCGGACTAGCGAGAGAGCGGGCGGCACATATGAGCAGTTCTTC.

This CDR3 reads CASSLPGTGLVEQYF. CDR3 nucleotide sequence: TGTGCCAGCAGCCTTCCCGGGACAGGGCTTGTCGAGCAGTACTTC. This chain links TRBV7-4 with TRBJ2-7; 9 nucleotides align to TRBD1. Germline V gene data show CDR1 as SGHVT and CDR2 as SQSDAQ. Trimming took 5 bases from V and 6 from J; bases not matched to a gene: 11. The CDR3 has 15 residues.

This clonotype turned up a few times. V gene TRBV6-1 combines with J gene TRBJ1-1, with D tentatively TRBD1 (5 bases). This CDR3 has 13 amino acids. Trimming pared 3 bases from V and 3 bases from J, leaving 8 bases between. Germline V gene data show CDR1 as MNHNS and CDR2 as SASEGT. CDR3: CASSDRDYTEAFF. As DNA, the CDR3 is TGTGCCAGCAGTGACAGGGATTACACTGAAGCTTTCTTT.

In its sample, this clonotype was seen a few times. The chain carries TRBV6-8 and TRBJ1-4; 7 bases match TRBD1. Germline CDR1 and CDR2: MNHGY and SAAAGT. Trimming at V came to 10 bases and at J to 5 bases, leaving 4 bases not matched to a gene. The CDR3 consists of 12 residues. The CDR3 nucleotides are TGTGCCACCGGACAGGCCAATGAAAAACTGTTTTTT. Translated, it gives CATGQANEKLFF.

This clonotype was seen many times. This sequence joins TRBV7-2 and TRBJ1-2; maybe TRBD1 (5 bases). The CDR3 sequence is 14 residues long. Looked up from germline, CDR1 is SGHTA and CDR2 is FQGNSA. V was trimmed by 5 bases and J by 4 bases, leaving 14 bases between them. DNA of the CDR3: TGTGCCAGCAGCCGGGGGTCTTCCGTCTATGGCTACACCTTC. Residues: CASSRGSSVYGYTF.

For the CDR3, the DNA is TGTGCCAGCAGCCGGGACTTAGCGGGAAAATTCTACGAGCAGTACTTC. The encoded protein is CASSRDLAGKFYEQYF. The chain links TRBV14 to TRBJ2-7; the match to TRBD2 covers 8 bases. J lost 3 bases, V lost 4 bases, and 11 bases had no gene match. CDR3 size: 16 residues. Germline V lookup: CDR1 SGHDN, CDR2 FVKESK.

This clonotype was observed at least ten times. The V and J genes are TRBV7-2 and TRBJ1-2; 8 positions agree with TRBD1. With V trimmed by 1 base and J by 7 bases, 2 bases remained unmatched. This CDR3 region has 13 residues. Per the germline V gene, CDR1 is SGHTA and CDR2 is FQGNSA. CDR3 amino acids: CASSLDGQGGYTF. In DNA form, the CDR3 reads TGTGCCAGCAGCTTAGACGGACAGGGTGGCTACACCTTC.

This chain connects TRBV7-4 to TRBJ2-2, with D perhaps assigned TRBD1 or TRBD2 (5 bases each). CDR1 is SGHVT, CDR2 SQSDAQ, per germline. The length of the CDR3 is 15 residues. The V end lost 5 bases, the J end lost 5 bases, and 15 bases lay between the germline ends. As DNA, the CDR3 is TGTGCCAGCAGCCGTGCACTAGGGGAGACCGGGGAGCTGTTTTTT. It encodes CASSRALGETGELFF.